These T cell receptor beta chains were read from a single sample in a study of pediatric ulcerative colitis. Clones were sequenced by immunoSEQ multiplex PCR, and TCRdb holds only the in-frame ones, with some missing. Found here are tens of thousands of clones, over 80% of them singletons; the top ten hold roughly 24%. The specimen was blood. The receptors here all came from a girl under 18 with moderate ulcerative colitis. Both conserved end residues are part of each CDR3. The order of the fields is V gene, D gene, J gene, clone size, CDR3 protein, CDR3 DNA. A D gene is named only where the DNA matches it firmly. A clone size is listed for some rows: how often the clone was seen (once, few, many), or a class if it is expanded.

TRBV5-1	-	TRBJ2-3	-	CASSWGDLGDTQYF	TGCGCCAGCAGCTGGGGGGACCTGGGGGATACGCAGTATTTT
TRBV29-1	-	TRBJ2-2	-	CSVEGNRYQNTGELFF	TGCAGCGTTGAGGGAAACCGCTACCAGAACACCGGGGAGCTGTTTTTT
TRBV11-2	-	TRBJ2-7	-	CASSPGTAPSYEQYF	TGTGCCAGCAGTCCCGGGACTGCCCCTTCCTACGAGCAGTACTTC
TRBV11-2	-	TRBJ2-5	medium-sized	CASSSPNMGKETQYF	TGTGCCAGCAGCTCCCCCAACATGGGGAAAGAGACCCAGTACTTC
TRBV11-2	-	TRBJ2-2	-	CASSLRVDFGELFF	TGTGCCAGCAGCTTAAGGGTGGATTTCGGGGAGCTGTTTTTT
TRBV2	TRBD1	TRBJ2-7	-	CASSGARGLDYEQYF	TGTGCCAGCAGTGGGGCCAGGGGGCTCGACTACGAGCAGTACTTC
TRBV4-3	TRBD2	TRBJ2-5	many	CASSQERGGQETQYF	TGCGCCAGCAGCCAAGAGCGGGGGGGCCAAGAGACCCAGTACTTC
TRBV5-1	TRBD2	TRBJ2-3	-	CASSWTSGGAVADTQYF	TGCGCCAGCAGCTGGACTAGCGGGGGGGCCGTGGCAGATACGCAGTATTTT
TRBV5-1	-	TRBJ1-5	-	CASSPDRNQPQHF	TGCGCCAGCAGCCCCGATAGGAATCAGCCCCAGCATTTT
TRBV5-1	TRBD1	TRBJ1-6	-	CASSLLTGSYNSPLHF	TGCGCCAGCAGCCTCCTGACAGGGTCTTATAATTCACCCCTCCACTTT
TRBV14	-	TRBJ2-1	-	CASFVGNEQFF	TGTGCCAGCTTCGTCGGCAATGAGCAGTTCTTC
TRBV7-2	-	TRBJ2-7	-	CASSFTGPISYEQYF	TGTGCCAGCAGCTTTACGGGGCCGATTTCCTACGAGCAGTACTTC
TRBV28	-	TRBJ1-1	-	CASSLYRGSRTEAFF	TGTGCCAGCAGTTTATACCGAGGGAGTCGGACTGAAGCTTTCTTT
TRBV28	-	TRBJ1-5	-	CASSLRRRNNQPQHF	TGTGCCAGCAGTTTAAGAAGGCGAAACAATCAGCCCCAGCATTTT
TRBV6-6	-	TRBJ1-1	-	CASTHETVWGTEAFF	TGTGCCAGCACCCACGAGACAGTTTGGGGAACTGAAGCTTTCTTT
TRBV10-3	-	TRBJ2-7	-	CAISLDSKESYEQYF	TGTGCCATCAGTCTCGACTCCAAGGAAAGTTACGAGCAGTACTTC
TRBV7-9	-	TRBJ2-3	once	CASSLGSSVRDTQYF	TGTGCCAGCAGCTTAGGGTCGTCGGTTCGAGATACGCAGTATTTT
TRBV18	TRBD1	TRBJ1-2	few	CASSLGQGATSF	TGTGCCAGCTCCCTGGGACAGGGGGCTACCTCATTC
TRBV6-5	-	TRBJ2-7	-	CASSPQHGPYEQYF	TGTGCCAGCAGCCCACAACACGGGCCCTACGAGCAGTACTTC
TRBV7-2	TRBD2	TRBJ2-3	-	CASSRGGRDTQYF	TGTGCCAGCAGCCGGGGGGGGCGGGATACGCAGTATTTT
TRBV13	-	TRBJ1-4	-	CASSLQGHGEKLFF	TGTGCCAGCAGTCTACAGGGACACGGTGAAAAACTGTTTTTT
TRBV5-1	-	TRBJ2-5	-	CASYPQGSETQYF	TGCGCCAGTTATCCTCAGGGATCAGAGACCCAGTACTTC
TRBV6-1	-	TRBJ1-1	-	CASSDRVKAFF	TGTGCCAGCAGTGACAGGGTAAAAGCTTTCTTT
TRBV11-2	-	TRBJ2-1	-	CASSLDWSSLFF	TGTGCCAGCAGCTTAGATTGGTCTAGTTTGTTCTTC
TRBV7-9	TRBD1	TRBJ1-1	once	CASSTLQGAPIEAFF	TGTGCCAGCAGCACTCTCCAGGGGGCCCCAATTGAAGCTTTCTTT
TRBV13	-	TRBJ2-1	-	CASSLEGGDSYNEQFF	TGTGCCAGCAGCTTAGAGGGCGGGGACTCCTACAATGAGCAGTTCTTC
TRBV7-9	TRBD1	TRBJ2-5	-	CASSLVDWDSRGETQYF	TGTGCCAGCAGCTTAGTAGACTGGGACAGTAGAGGAGAGACCCAGTACTTC
TRBV5-1	TRBD1	TRBJ2-2	-	CASNPRPVGTANTGELFF	TGCGCCAGCAATCCCCGCCCCGTGGGGACAGCGAACACCGGGGAGCTGTTTTTT
TRBV6-5	-	TRBJ1-2	few	CASSYFSRGGGGYTF	TGTGCCAGCAGTTACTTCTCCAGGGGAGGTGGTGGCTACACCTTC
TRBV11-2	-	TRBJ1-2	-	CASSSVRQVLVRDYGYTF	TGTGCCAGCAGCTCAGTAAGACAGGTTTTGGTCAGGGACTATGGCTACACCTTC
TRBV19	-	TRBJ1-5	once	CASSIDRAAWQPQHF	TGTGCCAGTAGTATAGATAGGGCTGCTTGGCAGCCCCAGCATTTT
TRBV12-5	-	TRBJ2-7	-	CASGSPGTFTYEQYF	TGTGCTAGTGGTTCTCCCGGGACCTTTACCTACGAGCAGTACTTC
TRBV5-4	-	TRBJ2-3	-	CASSSSTDTQYF	TGTGCCAGCAGCTCCTCCACAGATACGCAGTATTTT
TRBV29-1	-	TRBJ1-1	-	CSVLAGNTEAFF	TGCAGCGTTTTAGCTGGGAACACTGAAGCTTTCTTT
TRBV5-1	TRBD1	TRBJ1-2	-	CASSPRTGLHGYGYTF	TGCGCCAGCAGCCCCCGGACAGGGCTTCACGGCTATGGCTACACCTTC
TRBV7-9	-	TRBJ1-2	-	CASSGNGYTF	TGTGCCAGCAGCGGCAATGGCTACACCTTC
TRBV27	-	TRBJ2-3	-	CASSLYGEDTQYF	TGTGCCAGCAGTTTATATGGGGAAGATACGCAGTATTTT
TRBV4-2	TRBD2	TRBJ2-7	-	CASSHIRYPGTSGRTRFEQYF	TGTGCCAGCAGCCATATCAGATATCCCGGGACTAGCGGGAGGACCCGTTTTGAGCAGTACTTC
TRBV5-1	-	TRBJ2-6	-	CASSLAGRSLSGANVLTF	TGCGCCAGCAGCTTGGCCGGACGATCTCTCTCTGGGGCCAACGTCCTGACTTTC
TRBV6-6	-	TRBJ1-2	-	CASSQQGIDGYTF	TGTGCCAGCAGTCAACAGGGAATTGATGGCTACACCTTC
TRBV6-5	TRBD1	TRBJ2-7	once	CASRDRDYEQYF	TGTGCCAGCAGGGACAGGGACTACGAGCAGTACTTC
TRBV11-2	TRBD2	TRBJ2-2	-	CASSAAGLAGDLRTGELFF	TGTGCCAGCAGCGCCGCGGGACTAGCGGGAGATCTACGGACCGGGGAGCTGTTTTTT
TRBV11-2	TRBD2	TRBJ2-3	few	CASSRKLAGGTDTQYF	TGTGCCAGCAGCCGTAAACTAGCGGGAGGGACAGATACGCAGTATTTT
TRBV6-5	TRBD1	TRBJ1-4	once	CASSYGTGKDEKLFF	TGTGCCAGCAGTTACGGGACAGGGAAGGATGAAAAACTGTTTTTT
TRBV7-8	TRBD1	TRBJ2-5	-	CASSSLTGTGALYQETQYF	TGTGCCAGCAGCTCCCTTACCGGGACAGGGGCCCTGTACCAAGAGACCCAGTACTTC
TRBV13	-	TRBJ1-2	-	CASSLGAPDERGYGYTF	TGTGCCAGCAGCTTAGGCGCCCCGGATGAAAGGGGCTATGGCTACACCTTC
TRBV6-5	-	TRBJ2-4	-	CASSLVGRKNIQYF	TGTGCCAGCAGTTTAGTCGGCAGAAAAAACATTCAGTACTTC
TRBV9	-	TRBJ2-3	once	CASSARAVGLVDTQYF	TGTGCCAGCAGCGCCCGCGCAGTCGGGCTAGTAGATACGCAGTATTTT
TRBV5-1	TRBD2	TRBJ2-7	-	CASSLAWGAGGVDYEQYF	TGCGCCAGCAGCTTGGCCTGGGGAGCGGGAGGCGTGGATTACGAGCAGTACTTC
TRBV5-1	-	TRBJ2-4	few	CASSLTGAVVNIQYF	TGCGCCAGCAGCCTAACTGGGGCGGTGGTAAACATTCAGTACTTC